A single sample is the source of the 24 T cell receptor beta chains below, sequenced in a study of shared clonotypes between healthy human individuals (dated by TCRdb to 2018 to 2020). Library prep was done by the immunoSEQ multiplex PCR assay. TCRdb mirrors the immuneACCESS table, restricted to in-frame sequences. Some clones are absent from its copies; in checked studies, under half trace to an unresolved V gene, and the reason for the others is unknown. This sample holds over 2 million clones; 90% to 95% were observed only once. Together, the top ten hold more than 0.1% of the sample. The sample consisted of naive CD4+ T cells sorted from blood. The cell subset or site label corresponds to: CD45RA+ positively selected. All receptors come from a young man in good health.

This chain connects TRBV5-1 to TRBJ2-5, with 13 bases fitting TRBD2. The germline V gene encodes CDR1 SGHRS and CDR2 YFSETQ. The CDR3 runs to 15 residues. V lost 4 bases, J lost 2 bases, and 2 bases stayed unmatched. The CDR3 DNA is TGCGCCAGCAGCGGGGGACTAGCGGGGCAAGAGACCCAGTACTTC. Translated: CASSGGLAGQETQYF.

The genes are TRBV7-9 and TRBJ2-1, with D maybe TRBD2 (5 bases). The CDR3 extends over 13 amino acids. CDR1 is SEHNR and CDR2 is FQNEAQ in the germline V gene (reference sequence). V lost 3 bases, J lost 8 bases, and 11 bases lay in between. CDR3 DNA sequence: TGTGCCAGCAGCTTGGGCGGGTTTTATGAGCAGTTCTTC. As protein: CASSLGGFYEQFF. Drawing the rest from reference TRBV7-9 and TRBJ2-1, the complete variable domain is DTGVSQNPRHKITKRGQNVTFRCDPISEHNRLYWYRQTLGQGPEFLTYFQNEAQLEKSRLLSDRFSAERPKGSFSTLEIQRTEQGDSAMYLCASSLGGFYEQFFGPGTRLTVL.

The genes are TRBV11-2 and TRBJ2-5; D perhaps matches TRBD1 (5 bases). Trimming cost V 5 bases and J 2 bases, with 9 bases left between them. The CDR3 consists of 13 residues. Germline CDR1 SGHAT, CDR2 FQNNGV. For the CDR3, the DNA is TGTGCCAGCAGCCCAGGGTCTCAAGAGACCCAGTACTTC. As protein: CASSPGSQETQYF.

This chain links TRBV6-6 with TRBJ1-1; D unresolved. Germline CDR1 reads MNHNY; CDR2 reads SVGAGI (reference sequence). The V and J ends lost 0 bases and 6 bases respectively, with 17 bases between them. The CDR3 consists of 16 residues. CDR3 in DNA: TGTGCCAGCAGTTACTCGAAGAAGGCGGGTGGCCCTGAAGCTTTCTTT. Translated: CASSYSKKAGGPEAFF.

The CDR3 DNA reads as TGTGCCAGCATACGAGGAGTTGCCTACAATGAGCAGTTCTTC. Translating gives CASIRGVAYNEQFF. V and J are TRBV7-2 and TRBJ2-1; D not certain. This CDR3 contains 14 residues. The germline CDR1 and CDR2 sequences are SGHTA and FQGNSA. Trimming cost V 7 bases and J 2 bases, with 12 bases left between them.

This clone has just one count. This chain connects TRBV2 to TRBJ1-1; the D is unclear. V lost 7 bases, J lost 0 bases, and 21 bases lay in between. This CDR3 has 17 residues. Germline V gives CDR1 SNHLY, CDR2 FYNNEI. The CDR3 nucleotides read TGTGCCAGCACTAGAAGGTCTGGGGAGATCATGAACACTGAAGCTTTCTTT. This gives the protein CASTRRSGEIMNTEAFF.

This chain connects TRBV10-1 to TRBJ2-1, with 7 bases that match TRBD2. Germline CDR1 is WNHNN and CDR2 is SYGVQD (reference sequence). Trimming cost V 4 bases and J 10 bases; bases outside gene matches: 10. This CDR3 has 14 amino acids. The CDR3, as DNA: TGCGCCAGCAGTGTAGGACTAGTGGTTGGAGAGCAGTTCTTC. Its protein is CASSVGLVVGEQFF.

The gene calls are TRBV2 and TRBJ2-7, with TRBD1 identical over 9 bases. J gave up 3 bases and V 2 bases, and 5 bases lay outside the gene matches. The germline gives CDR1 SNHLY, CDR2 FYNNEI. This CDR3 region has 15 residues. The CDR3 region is CASSERTGVNYEQYF. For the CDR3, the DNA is TGTGCCAGCAGTGAAAGGACAGGGGTAAACTACGAGCAGTACTTC.

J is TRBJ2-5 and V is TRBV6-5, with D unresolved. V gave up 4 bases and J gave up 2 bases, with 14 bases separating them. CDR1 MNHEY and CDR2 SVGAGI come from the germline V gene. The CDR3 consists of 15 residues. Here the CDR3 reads CASSSDPGQQETQYF. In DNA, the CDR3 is TGTGCCAGCAGTTCGGATCCGGGCCAGCAAGAGACCCAGTACTTC.

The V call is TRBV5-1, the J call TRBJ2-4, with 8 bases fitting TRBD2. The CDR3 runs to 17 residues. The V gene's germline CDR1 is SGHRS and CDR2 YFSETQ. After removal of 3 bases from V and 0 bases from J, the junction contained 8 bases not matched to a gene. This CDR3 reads CASSSASGPLAKNIQYF. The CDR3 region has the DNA TGCGCCAGCAGCTCGGCTAGCGGGCCACTAGCCAAAAACATTCAGTACTTC.

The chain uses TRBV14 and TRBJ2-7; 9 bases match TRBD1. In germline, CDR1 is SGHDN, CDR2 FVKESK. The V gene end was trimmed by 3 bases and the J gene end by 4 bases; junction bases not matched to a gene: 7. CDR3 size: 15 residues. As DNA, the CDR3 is TGTGCCAGCAGCCACCACCGGGACAGGGTGTACGAGCAGTACTTC. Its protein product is CASSHHRDRVYEQYF.

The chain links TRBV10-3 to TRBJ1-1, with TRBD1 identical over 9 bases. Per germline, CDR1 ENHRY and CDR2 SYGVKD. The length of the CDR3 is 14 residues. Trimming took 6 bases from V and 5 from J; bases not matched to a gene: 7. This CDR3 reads CAIRGDRAGTEAFF. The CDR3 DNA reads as TGTGCCATCAGGGGGGACAGGGCGGGGACTGAAGCTTTCTTT.

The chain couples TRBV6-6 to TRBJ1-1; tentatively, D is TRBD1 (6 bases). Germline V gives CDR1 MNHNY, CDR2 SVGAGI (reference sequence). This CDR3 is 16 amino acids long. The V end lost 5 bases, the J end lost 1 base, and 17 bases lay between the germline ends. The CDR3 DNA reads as TGTGCCAGCAGTCAGGTGGGGGCCCGCGCGAACACTGAAGCTTTCTTT. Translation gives CASSQVGARANTEAFF.

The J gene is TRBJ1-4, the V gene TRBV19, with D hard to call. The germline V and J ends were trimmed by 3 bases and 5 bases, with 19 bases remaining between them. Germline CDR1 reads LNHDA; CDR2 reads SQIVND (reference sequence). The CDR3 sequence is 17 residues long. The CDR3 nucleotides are TGTGCCAGTAGTATCCAACTCTTGGTACAGACGAATGAAAAACTGTTTTTT. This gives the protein CASSIQLLVQTNEKLFF. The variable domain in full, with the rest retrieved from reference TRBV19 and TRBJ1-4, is DGGITQSPKYLFRKEGQNVTLSCEQNLNHDAMYWYRQDPGQGLRLIYYSQIVNDFQKGDIAEGYSVSREKKESFPLTVTSAQKNPTAFYLCASSIQLLVQTNEKLFFGSGTQLSVL.

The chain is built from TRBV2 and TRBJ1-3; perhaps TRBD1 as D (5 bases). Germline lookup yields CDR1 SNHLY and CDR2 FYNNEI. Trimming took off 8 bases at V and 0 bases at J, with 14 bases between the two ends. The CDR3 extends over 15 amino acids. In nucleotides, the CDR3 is TGTGCCAGCGGCGACAGCCACTCCTCTGGAAACACCATATATTTT. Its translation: CASGDSHSSGNTIYF.

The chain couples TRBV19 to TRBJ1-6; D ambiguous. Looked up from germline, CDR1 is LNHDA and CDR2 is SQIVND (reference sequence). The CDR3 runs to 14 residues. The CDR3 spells CAVSGPGYNSPLHF. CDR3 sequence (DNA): TGTGCTGTTTCCGGGCCCGGCTATAATTCACCCCTCCACTTT.

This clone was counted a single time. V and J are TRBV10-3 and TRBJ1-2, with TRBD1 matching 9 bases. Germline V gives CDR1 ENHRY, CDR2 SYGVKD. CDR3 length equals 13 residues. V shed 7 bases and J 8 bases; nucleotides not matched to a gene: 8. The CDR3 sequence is CAINSQGAVGYTF. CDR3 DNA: TGTGCCATCAATTCACAGGGGGCGGTAGGCTACACCTTC.

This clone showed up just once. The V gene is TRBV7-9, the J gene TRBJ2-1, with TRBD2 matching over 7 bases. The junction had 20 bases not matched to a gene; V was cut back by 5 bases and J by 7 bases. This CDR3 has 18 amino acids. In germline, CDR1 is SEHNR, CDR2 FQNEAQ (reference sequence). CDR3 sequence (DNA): TGTGCCAGCAGCCTAAGGGGAGCTACTAGCGCCCTCTGGAATGAGCAGTTCTTC. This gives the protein CASSLRGATSALWNEQFF.

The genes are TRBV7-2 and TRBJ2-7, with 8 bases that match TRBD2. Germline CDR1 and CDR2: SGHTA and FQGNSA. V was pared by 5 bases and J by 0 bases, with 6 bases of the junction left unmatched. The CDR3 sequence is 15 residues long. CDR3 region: CASSGSGSFSYEQYF. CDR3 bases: TGTGCCAGCAGCGGCAGCGGGAGTTTCTCCTACGAGCAGTACTTC.

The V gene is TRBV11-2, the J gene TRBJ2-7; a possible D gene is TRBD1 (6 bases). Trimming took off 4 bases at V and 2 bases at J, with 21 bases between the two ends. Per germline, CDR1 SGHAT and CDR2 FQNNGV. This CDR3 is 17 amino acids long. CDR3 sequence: CASSSYNREITPYEQYF. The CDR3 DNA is TGTGCCAGCAGCTCGTACAACAGGGAAATCACCCCCTACGAGCAGTACTTC.

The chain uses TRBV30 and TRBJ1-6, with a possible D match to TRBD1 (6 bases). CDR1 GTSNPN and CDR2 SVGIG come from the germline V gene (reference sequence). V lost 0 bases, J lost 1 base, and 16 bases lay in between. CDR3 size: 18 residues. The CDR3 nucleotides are TGTGCCTGGAGTGTACGCGCGGGGGCGAATTCCTATAATTCACCCCTCCACTTT. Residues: CAWSVRAGANSYNSPLHF.

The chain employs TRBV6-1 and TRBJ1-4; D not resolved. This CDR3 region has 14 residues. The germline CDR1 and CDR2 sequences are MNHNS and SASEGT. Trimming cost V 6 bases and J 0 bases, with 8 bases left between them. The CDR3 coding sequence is TGTGCCAGCAGACGAGGGACAACTAATGAAAAACTGTTTTTT. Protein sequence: CASRRGTTNEKLFF.

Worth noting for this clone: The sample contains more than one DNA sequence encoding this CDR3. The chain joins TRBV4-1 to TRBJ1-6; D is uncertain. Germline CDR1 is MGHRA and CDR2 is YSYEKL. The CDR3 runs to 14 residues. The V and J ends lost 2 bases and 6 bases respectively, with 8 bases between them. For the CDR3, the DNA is TGCGCCAGCAGCCAACGGGGTGGTAATTCACCCCTCCACTTT. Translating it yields CASSQRGGNSPLHF.

The CDR3 region is CASSDQVPLNTGELFF. CDR3 DNA: TGTGCCAGCAGTGACCAGGTCCCCCTGAACACCGGGGAGCTGTTTTTT. The V gene is TRBV2, the J gene TRBJ2-2; D uncertain. The CDR3 totals 16 residues. V lost 3 bases to trimming and J lost 1 base, with 12 bases between them. The germline V gene encodes CDR1 SNHLY and CDR2 FYNNEI.